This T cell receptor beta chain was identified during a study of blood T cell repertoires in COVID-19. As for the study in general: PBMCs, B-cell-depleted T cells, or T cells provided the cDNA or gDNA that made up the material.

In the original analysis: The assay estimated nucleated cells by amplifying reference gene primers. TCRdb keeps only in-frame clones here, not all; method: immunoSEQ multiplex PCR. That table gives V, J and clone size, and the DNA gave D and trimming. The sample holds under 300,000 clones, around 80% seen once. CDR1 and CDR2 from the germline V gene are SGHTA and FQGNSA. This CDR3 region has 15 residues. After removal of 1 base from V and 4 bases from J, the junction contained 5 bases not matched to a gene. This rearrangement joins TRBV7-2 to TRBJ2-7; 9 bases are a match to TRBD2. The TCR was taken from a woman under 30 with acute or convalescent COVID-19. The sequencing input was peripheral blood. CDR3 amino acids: CASSLGSGRQYEQYF. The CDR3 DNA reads TGTGCCAGCAGCTTAGGTAGCGGGAGACAGTACGAGCAGTACTTC.